The sequence of this T cell receptor beta chain was determined in a study of breast tumors, draining lymph nodes, adjacent tissues. General observations from the study: That most tumor T cells come from lymph nodes remained unproven. Compared with lymph nodes, tumors were less diverse; compared with nontumor tissue, more. Luminal-like breast cancer showed significantly greater tumor-nontumor repertoire similarity than basal-like breast cancer did. Most tumor T cells seemingly derive from lymph node, then expand in tumor.

TCRdb ran MiXCR on the multiplex PCR reads and lists one entry per CDR3 protein. The sample shows 200,000 or so distinct CDR3 sequences, over 25% of them seen only once. Samples came from axillary lymph nodes draining the breast cancer. The CDR3 length is 15 residues. The germline V and J ends were trimmed by 2 bases and 19 bases, with 24 bases remaining between them. CDR1 is SGHTA, CDR2 FQGTGA, per germline. As for this clonotype: Its antigen is unknown.

The specimen sequenced was axillary lymph node tissue. The TCR comes from a female donor with breast cancer. Some clones in this sample may be carry-over from other donors' samples. This chain uses TRBV7-3 with TRBJ1-6; D is possibly TRBD1 (5 bases). The CDR3 protein is CASSLQGRGNSLLHF. CDR3 nucleotides: TGTGCCAGCAGCTTACAGGGAAGGGGTAATTCACTCCTTCACTTT.